This TCR beta chain comes out of a study of draining lymph node invasion in breast cancer (dated by TCRdb to 2020 to 2021). Turning to the overall study: Histology and cytokeratin immunohistochemistry were used to diagnose nodal metastasis, and EpCAM/CD45 flow cytometry was used to confirm the diagnosis. In a separate targeted assay, bulk TCR-beta CDR3 sequencing compared sorted memory regulatory T cells and memory conventional CD4 T cells across breast cancer tissues. Matched non-invaded and tumor-invaded tumor-draining lymph nodes plus the primary tumor were contributed by each patient, with both Treg and Tconv subsets profiled. The separate targeted TCR sequencing included lymph nodes from five patients, and primary tumors were also sequenced for three of those five patients. What the work shows at the level of the full study, not this receptor alone: In the targeted TCR-seq data, Tregs appeared to be more clonally expanded than Tconvs in all tissues, and lower diversity was found for both subsets in tumor than in lymph nodes. The data could not resolve whether Treg conversion took place in a given organ or whether converted Tregs recirculated between nodes and tumor. Tracking of the top-100 tumor clones could be carried out in just a couple of patients. Shared TCRs between Treg and Tconv subsets were considered suggestive but not proof of common clonal origin. Within each tissue, roughly 13-22% of Treg TCRs were also found among Tconvs, a result interpreted as suggesting peripheral Treg induction. Some clones from the top 100 tumor clones were found in both invaded and non-invaded nodes, which suggests recirculation between the tumor and the draining nodes.

V trim: 3 bases; J trim: 2 bases; unmatched bases: 6. Based on the germline V gene (reference sequence), the CDR1 and CDR2 sequences are SGHNT and YYREEE. The CDR3 covers 15 residues, taking in both the cysteine and the phenylalanine. Only the CDR3 DNA is retained, 45 bases long and in frame from the first base. Memory conventional CD4 T cells were isolated by sorting for CD4+ CD45RA- CD25- cells. Tumor-draining lymph nodes were classified as non-invaded or invaded according to the absence or presence of metastatic tumor cells. Before staining and sorting, T cells were pre-enriched using a Miltenyi Pan T Cell isolation kit. Primary tumors were characterized by immunohistochemistry for estrogen receptor, progesterone receptor, HER2 and Ki-67. Fresh surgical tissue was processed within a few hours after surgery by cutting into small fragments. The tissue fragments were digested enzymatically for about 20 minutes with Liberase TL plus DNase and were then passed through a 40-micrometer strainer. After DAPI live/dead staining, cells were sorted on a BD FACS Aria II, reaching 98-99% purity. Sorted cells were lysed in TCL buffer, and RNA was purified with a Norgen Single Cell RNA purification kit including DNase treatment.

The library was prepared using bulk RNA-seq. For sequencing, an Illumina HiSeq 2500 was employed. Per the original workflow: CDR3 sequences in the separate targeted TCR-seq dataset were extracted from raw reads and quantified using MiXCR version 2.1.5 with default parameters. Each TCR-beta clone in the separate targeted TCR-seq dataset was defined by the V gene, J gene and CDR3 sequence taken together. In the separate targeted TCR-seq dataset, clones with fewer than three counts were first removed, after which only the 90% most strongly expressed clones per sample were kept. In the separate targeted TCR-seq dataset, Treg-Tconv overlap was calculated per tissue as the number of shared clones divided by the total number of Treg clones, multiplied by 100. The raw public data were reprocessed by TCRdb itself: fastp quality trimming at Q25, MiXCR clonotype calling, in-frame beta chains only. Under each unique CDR3 protein, matching rows form one entry showing the most common genes and DNA. None of the V and J calls come from the authors' own analysis; TCRdb made them. The sample yields nearly 2,500 distinct CDR3 sequences; around 84% were counted once. The ten largest account for roughly 1.6% of the sample.

As regards this clonotype: The clone's antigen remains unknown. No base qualities exist here, and no much larger clone lies one base off it.

The sequence links TRBV5-4 to TRBJ2-3, with 7 bases matching TRBD1. The sample consisted of sorted memory CD4+ effector T cells from a lymph node. Per the publication, the cell subset or site label means: CD45RA-negative sorted CD4+ T cells (memory Tconv or effector/memory Treg). This TCR was sampled from a female donor with luminal breast cancer. The CDR3 protein sequence reads: CASSSGQLHTDTQYF. The DNA is TGTGCCAGCAGCTCGGGACAGCTTCACACAGATACGCAGTATTTT. The entire variable domain, with the stretches around the CDR3 drawn from the reference TRBV5-4 and TRBJ2-3 proteins, is ETGVTQSPTHLIKTRGQQVTLRCSSQSGHNTVSWYQQALGQGPQFIFQYYREEENGRGNFPPRFSGLQFPNYSSELNVNALELDDSALYLCASSSGQLHTDTQYFGPGTRLTVL.